This T cell receptor (beta chain) is drawn from a study of T cells in Graves' hyperthyroidism and ophthalmopathy. Many counts were recorded for this clonotype. TCR beta CDR3 regions were amplified from RNA. The HTBI primer set drove a first-round RT-PCR of the TCR CDR3. From the multiplex PCR reads, TCRdb called clonotypes with MiXCR, one entry per CDR3 protein. The sample lists about 400,000 distinct CDR3 sequences, 15% occurring once. Trimming cost V 6 bases and J 5 bases, with 16 bases left between them. CDR3 size: 14 residues. Graves' hyperthyroidism qualified as stable when ophthalmopathy did not progress within 18 months. The study based diagnoses on clinical symptoms, serum thyroxine and TRAb, thyroid ultrasound and orbital computed tomography.

This TCR was recovered from a woman aged 25 to 39 with Graves' hyperthyroidism. Sequenced sample: blood. The gene calls are TRBV12-3 or TRBV12-4 and TRBJ2-5, with D tentatively TRBD1 (6 bases). The CDR3 coding sequence is TGTGCCAGCAGGCGTGGACAGCCCACTGAGACCCAGTACTTC. This sequence encodes CASRRGQPTETQYF.